Below, one T cell receptor (beta chain) is given with its context. This clone's antigen is unknown. Per-base quality was not reported, and no clone a single base away is much larger than it. The library was made by the immunoSEQ multiplex PCR assay. TCRdb carries this immuneACCESS record with in-frame sequences only. Its versions omit some clonotypes, under half of them owing to an unresolved V gene in the studies checked, with the rest unexplained. The sample table records about 79,000 clones; over 85% of these occur just once. Roughly 1.2% of the sample belongs to the ten largest clones. The data were taken from a study of control samples from healthy donors and cancer patients (dated by TCRdb to 2018 to 2020). The CDR1 and CDR2 encoded by the germline V gene are SGHRS and YFSETQ. Here V drops 3 bases and J drops 4 bases, and the junction holds 4 bases not matched to any gene. Inclusive of the bounding cysteine and phenylalanine, the CDR3 is 14 residues long. Only the CDR3 region is kept as DNA, spanning 42 bases read in frame from base 1.

The chain is encoded by TRBV5-1 joined to TRBJ1-1; TRBD1 lines up with 9 middle nucleotides. The source of this sequence is a woman in her 40s with lung cancer. Material for sequencing was PBMCs. The CDR3 amino acid sequence is: CASSSVTGGTEAFF. The sequenced DNA: TGCGCCAGCAGCTCAGTGACAGGGGGCACTGAAGCTTTCTTT.